A selection of T cell receptor beta chains follows, all from one sample in a study of cytomegalovirus exposure and HLA in healthy donors. TCRdb's table, derived via immunoSEQ multiplex PCR, lists solely in-frame clones and lacks some. This sample has about 140,000 clones, with almost 85% found just once. The sequenced sample was PBMCs. The receptors originated from a woman aged 60-75 years in good health and CMV-seropositive. Each CDR3 is given with its conserved first and last residue. A D gene is named only where the DNA matches it firmly. The size field is filled for only some rows; it gives once, few, many or a size class.

DNA: TGTGCCAGCAGCCGTGAGACCCAGTACTTC
CDR3: CASSRETQYF
V: TRBV11-2
J: TRBJ2-5
size: .
length: 10
D: .

DNA: TGTGCCGGAAACAGGGATATGAACACTGAAGCTTTCTTT
CDR3: CAGNRDMNTEAFF
V: TRBV6-6
J: TRBJ1-1
size: few
length: 13
D: .

DNA: TGCGCCAGCCAGGGGGCCGAAGAAGCTTTCTTT
CDR3: CASQGAEEAFF
V: TRBV5-1
J: TRBJ1-1
size: .
length: 11
D: TRBD1

DNA: TGTGCCAGCAGTTTATTGAGGGGGCCGGGACTAGCGAAAGAGACCCAGTACTTC
CDR3: CASSLLRGPGLAKETQYF
V: TRBV28
J: TRBJ2-5
size: once
length: 18
D: TRBD2

DNA: TGCGCCAGCAGCTCAGGACAGCGTTACGAGCAGTACTTC
CDR3: CASSSGQRYEQYF
V: TRBV5-1
J: TRBJ2-7
size: .
length: 13
D: .

DNA: TGTGCCATCGGAAGGACACAGAACACTGAAGCTTTCTTT
CDR3: CAIGRTQNTEAFF
V: TRBV6-1
J: TRBJ1-1
size: once
length: 13
D: .

DNA: TGTGCCAGCAGCCCTACTACGATTGGGACCGGGGAGCTGTTTTTT
CDR3: CASSPTTIGTGELFF
V: TRBV7-2
J: TRBJ2-2
size: .
length: 15
D: .

DNA: TGCGCCAGCAGTGTAGCCCCGAACTACGAGCAGTACTTC
CDR3: CASSVAPNYEQYF
V: TRBV10-2
J: TRBJ2-7
size: .
length: 13
D: .

DNA: TGTGCCAGCAGAGCGGGACCCACAATCCGTCAGACCCAGTACTTC
CDR3: CASRAGPTIRQTQYF
V: TRBV28
J: TRBJ2-5
size: .
length: 15
D: TRBD2

DNA: TGTGCCAGCAGTTTGATCGCTACGAACACCGGGGAGCTGTTTTTT
CDR3: CASSLIATNTGELFF
V: TRBV28
J: TRBJ2-2
size: .
length: 15
D: .

DNA: TGTGCCAGCAGTGGGGAGGGGGGGAGGTCCTACAATGAGCAGTTCTTC
CDR3: CASSGEGGRSYNEQFF
V: TRBV6-1
J: TRBJ2-1
size: .
length: 16
D: .

DNA: TGTGCCAGCAGCAAAAGGACTAGCGGGGCCCCACATGATACGCAGTATTTT
CDR3: CASSKRTSGAPHDTQYF
V: TRBV7-3
J: TRBJ2-3
size: .
length: 17
D: TRBD2

DNA: TGCGCCAGCAGCCAAGAGTTGGGTAGGCCAGGTCAGCCCCAGCATTTT
CDR3: CASSQELGRPGQPQHF
V: TRBV4-3
J: TRBJ1-5
size: .
length: 16
D: .

DNA: TGCGCCAGCAGCCCTGGCCGGAACACCGGGGAGCTGTTTTTT
CDR3: CASSPGRNTGELFF
V: TRBV4-3
J: TRBJ2-2
size: .
length: 14
D: .

DNA: TGTGCCAGCAAGCATTGGAGTCACGACAATGAGCAGTTCTTC
CDR3: CASKHWSHDNEQFF
V: TRBV21-1
J: TRBJ2-1
size: .
length: 14
D: .

DNA: TGCGCCAGCAGCAGGGGACTAGCGGGCATGAGCTCCTACAATGAGCAGTTCTTC
CDR3: CASSRGLAGMSSYNEQFF
V: TRBV5-1
J: TRBJ2-1
size: once
length: 18
D: TRBD2

DNA: TGTGCCAGCAGCAGCCGGGACATTTACGAGCAGTACTTC
CDR3: CASSSRDIYEQYF
V: TRBV7-9
J: TRBJ2-7
size: .
length: 13
D: .

DNA: TGTGCCAGCAGCAACCGGGACAGCTCCTACGAGCAGTACTTC
CDR3: CASSNRDSSYEQYF
V: TRBV13
J: TRBJ2-7
size: .
length: 14
D: TRBD1

DNA: TGTGCTAGTGGTTTGGTGGCTGGCACGGGTGAGCAGTTCTTC
CDR3: CASGLVAGTGEQFF
V: TRBV12-5
J: TRBJ2-1
size: .
length: 14
D: .

DNA: TGTGCCTGCACGACAGGGGGGACCGGGGAGCTGTTTTTT
CDR3: CACTTGGTGELFF
V: TRBV30
J: TRBJ2-2
size: .
length: 13
D: TRBD1

DNA: TGTGCCAGCAACTTATGGGGCAGGGAATACGACTATGGCTACACCTTC
CDR3: CASNLWGREYDYGYTF
V: TRBV5-4
J: TRBJ1-2
size: .
length: 16
D: .

DNA: TGTGCCAGTAGTCCTTCTCCAGGGGGCTTTCAGCCCCAGCATTTT
CDR3: CASSPSPGGFQPQHF
V: TRBV19
J: TRBJ1-5
size: .
length: 15
D: TRBD1

DNA: TGCGCCAGCAGCCAAGGAACCGGGACAGCTAACTATGGCTACACCTTC
CDR3: CASSQGTGTANYGYTF
V: TRBV4-1
J: TRBJ1-2
size: .
length: 16
D: TRBD1

DNA: TGTGCCAGCAGCGTCGGGGGGGTCGAGACCCAGTACTTC
CDR3: CASSVGGVETQYF
V: TRBV28
J: TRBJ2-5
size: .
length: 13
D: TRBD2

DNA: TGTGCCAGCAGTTTAAATTTGGGCGGGGCAGGCGGGACCTCTGGGGCCAACGTCCTGACTTTC
CDR3: CASSLNLGGAGGTSGANVLTF
V: TRBV28
J: TRBJ2-6
size: .
length: 21
D: .

DNA: TGTGCCAGCACCAGCCGGGTGAACACTGAAGCTTTCTTT
CDR3: CASTSRVNTEAFF
V: TRBV5-6
J: TRBJ1-1
size: .
length: 13
D: .

DNA: TGTGCCAGCAGCTTAGGAGCCTACAATGAGCAGTTCTTC
CDR3: CASSLGAYNEQFF
V: TRBV7-9
J: TRBJ2-1
size: .
length: 13
D: .

DNA: TGTGCCAGCAGTGAGCTCCCGGGACAGTCCTCTCACGAGCAGTACTTC
CDR3: CASSELPGQSSHEQYF
V: TRBV6-4
J: TRBJ2-7
size: once
length: 16
D: TRBD1

DNA: TGTGCCAGCGGGCAATACAATGAGCAGTTCTTC
CDR3: CASGQYNEQFF
V: TRBV28
J: TRBJ2-1
size: .
length: 11
D: .

DNA: TGTGCCAGCAGGGATACTAGCGGGAGGGCCAATGAGCAGTTCTTC
CDR3: CASRDTSGRANEQFF
V: TRBV7-9
J: TRBJ2-1
size: .
length: 15
D: TRBD2

DNA: TGTGCCAGCAGCTTACGTCTCCAGGGGGCAAACGGGGAGCTGTTTTTT
CDR3: CASSLRLQGANGELFF
V: TRBV11-2
J: TRBJ2-2
size: .
length: 16
D: TRBD1

DNA: TGCGCCAGCAGCCACGGGACAGGGGGCTTGAGCACTGAAGCTTTCTTT
CDR3: CASSHGTGGLSTEAFF
V: TRBV5-1
J: TRBJ1-1
size: .
length: 16
D: TRBD1

DNA: TGTGCCAGCAGCCGCCGGGAAAGGATAGAGACCCAGTACTTC
CDR3: CASSRRERIETQYF
V: TRBV9
J: TRBJ2-5
size: .
length: 14
D: .

DNA: TGTGCCAGCAGCTTACGGGCTAGCTCCACAGATACGCAGTATTTT
CDR3: CASSLRASSTDTQYF
V: TRBV7-3
J: TRBJ2-3
size: .
length: 15
D: .

DNA: TGCAGTGCTGAGTCAACTGAAGCTTTCTTT
CDR3: CSAESTEAFF
V: TRBV20-1
J: TRBJ1-1
size: .
length: 10
D: .

DNA: TGTGCCAGTAGCCCCACCACAGAGACAGATACGCAGTATTTT
CDR3: CASSPTTETDTQYF
V: TRBV19
J: TRBJ2-3
size: .
length: 14
D: .

DNA: TGTGCCAGCAGCTTAGGCACAGGGGGGAGGTCCTACGAGCAGTACTTC
CDR3: CASSLGTGGRSYEQYF
V: TRBV11-2
J: TRBJ2-7
size: .
length: 16
D: TRBD1

DNA: TGTGCCAGCAGTCCGCGGACAGGGGCCCCCTCTGGAAACACCATATATTTT
CDR3: CASSPRTGAPSGNTIYF
V: TRBV27
J: TRBJ1-3
size: .
length: 17
D: TRBD1

DNA: TGTGCCAGCGGGGGCCGTTTGGGATACGAGCAGTACTTC
CDR3: CASGGRLGYEQYF
V: TRBV28
J: TRBJ2-7
size: .
length: 13
D: .

DNA: TGTGCCAGCAGTCTACGACAGGGTTTCTTCGAGCAGTACTTC
CDR3: CASSLRQGFFEQYF
V: TRBV27
J: TRBJ2-7
size: .
length: 14
D: TRBD1

DNA: TGTGCCAGCAGCTCGTCGACTAACACAGATACGCAGTATTTT
CDR3: CASSSSTNTDTQYF
V: TRBV7-3
J: TRBJ2-3
size: .
length: 14
D: .

DNA: TGCGCCAGCAGCCAGGATTCGGGACAGGGGATTAGCACAGATACGCAGTATTTT
CDR3: CASSQDSGQGISTDTQYF
V: TRBV4-3
J: TRBJ2-3
size: .
length: 18
D: TRBD1

DNA: TGTGCCAGCAGTTTTTCAGGGGAGCACTACAATGAGCAGTTCTTC
CDR3: CASSFSGEHYNEQFF
V: TRBV27
J: TRBJ2-1
size: .
length: 15
D: .

DNA: TGTGCCAGCAGTTACTCGGGCAGCCAAGAGACCCAGTACTTC
CDR3: CASSYSGSQETQYF
V: TRBV6-6
J: TRBJ2-5
size: .
length: 14
D: .

DNA: TGTGCCAGTAGTGCCGCACAGGGGCCCTACGAGCAGTACTTC
CDR3: CASSAAQGPYEQYF
V: TRBV19
J: TRBJ2-7
size: .
length: 14
D: TRBD1

DNA: TGTGCCAGCAGTTACTCGCTAGTCGGCTACAATGAGCAGTTCTTC
CDR3: CASSYSLVGYNEQFF
V: TRBV6-6
J: TRBJ2-1
size: .
length: 15
D: .

DNA: TGTGCCAGCAGCCGCCGGGAGTCGTATAGTAATCAGCCCCAGCATTTT
CDR3: CASSRRESYSNQPQHF
V: TRBV5-6
J: TRBJ1-5
size: .
length: 16
D: .

DNA: TGTGCCACCAGCAGTTACAGGGTTGAATCCGAGCAGTACTTC
CDR3: CATSSYRVESEQYF
V: TRBV15
J: TRBJ2-7
size: .
length: 14
D: .